The rows below give T cell receptor beta chains drawn from one sample of a study of blood T cell repertoires in COVID-19. Clones were read by immunoSEQ multiplex PCR, and TCRdb kept only the in-frame ones, dropping some. The data contain about 100,000 clones, 65% to 90% of them singletons. Sequencing input: peripheral blood. These receptors were collected from a man in his 60s with acute or convalescent COVID-19. Both conserved end residues are part of each CDR3. The D gene is left open where the match is weak. Size is omitted from some rows. Given values are once, few, many or a class for expanded clones.

clone_size: NA; d_call: TRBD1; cdr3_length: 15; v_call: TRBV5-1; j_call: TRBJ2-3; cdr3_aa: CASSPRTGGMDTQYF; cdr3_nt: TGCGCCAGCAGCCCAAGGACAGGGGGCATGGATACGCAGTATTTT
clone_size: NA; d_call: TRBD1; cdr3_length: 13; v_call: TRBV30; j_call: TRBJ1-5; cdr3_aa: CAGQTGSNQPQHF; cdr3_nt: TGTGCCGGCCAGACAGGGAGCAATCAGCCCCAGCATTTT
clone_size: NA; d_call: TRBD2; cdr3_length: 15; v_call: TRBV14; j_call: TRBJ2-7; cdr3_aa: CASSRTSGSSYEQYF; cdr3_nt: TGTGCCAGCAGCCGAACTAGCGGGAGCTCCTACGAGCAGTACTTC
clone_size: NA; d_call: NA; cdr3_length: 16; v_call: TRBV5-1; j_call: TRBJ1-1; cdr3_aa: CASSFFSQTGNTEAFF; cdr3_nt: TGCGCCAGCAGCTTTTTTTCCCAGACAGGGAACACTGAAGCTTTCTTT
clone_size: NA; d_call: NA; cdr3_length: 14; v_call: TRBV11-2; j_call: TRBJ1-3; cdr3_aa: CASSLAGAGNTIYF; cdr3_nt: TGTGCCAGCAGCTTAGCGGGGGCTGGAAACACCATATATTTT
clone_size: NA; d_call: NA; cdr3_length: 15; v_call: TRBV5-5; j_call: TRBJ1-2; cdr3_aa: CASSLGQDSGYGYTF; cdr3_nt: TGTGCCAGCAGCTTGGGTCAGGATTCTGGCTATGGCTACACCTTC
clone_size: NA; d_call: NA; cdr3_length: 15; v_call: TRBV30; j_call: TRBJ1-6; cdr3_aa: CAWSVGGQGRSPLHF; cdr3_nt: TGTGCCTGGAGTGTCGGCGGGCAGGGGCGGTCACCCCTCCACTTT
clone_size: NA; d_call: TRBD2; cdr3_length: 18; v_call: TRBV10-2; j_call: TRBJ2-5; cdr3_aa: CASSDKTSGRVGQETQYF; cdr3_nt: TGCGCCAGCAGTGATAAGACTAGCGGGAGGGTAGGACAAGAGACCCAGTACTTC
clone_size: NA; d_call: TRBD2; cdr3_length: 13; v_call: TRBV6-2/TRBV6-3; j_call: TRBJ2-7; cdr3_aa: CASSDRTSGGQYF; cdr3_nt: TGTGCCAGCAGCGACCGGACTAGCGGGGGGCAGTACTTC
clone_size: NA; d_call: NA; cdr3_length: 14; v_call: TRBV4-1; j_call: TRBJ2-1; cdr3_aa: CASSRGESYNEQFF; cdr3_nt: TGCGCCAGCAGCCGAGGAGAATCCTACAATGAGCAGTTCTTC
clone_size: NA; d_call: TRBD2; cdr3_length: 16; v_call: TRBV19; j_call: TRBJ2-7; cdr3_aa: CASSPNPSGGLYEQYF; cdr3_nt: TGTGCCAGTAGTCCCAACCCTAGCGGGGGACTCTACGAGCAGTACTTC
clone_size: NA; d_call: NA; cdr3_length: 16; v_call: TRBV24-1; j_call: TRBJ2-1; cdr3_aa: CATSDRDTKIYNEQFF; cdr3_nt: TGTGCCACCAGTGACCGAGACACCAAAATCTACAATGAGCAGTTCTTC
clone_size: NA; d_call: NA; cdr3_length: 15; v_call: TRBV18; j_call: TRBJ1-4; cdr3_aa: CASSPPGPPNEKLFF; cdr3_nt: TGTGCCAGCTCACCACCGGGGCCCCCTAATGAAAAACTGTTTTTT
clone_size: NA; d_call: TRBD1; cdr3_length: 15; v_call: TRBV2; j_call: TRBJ1-5; cdr3_aa: CASRTRQGTNQPQHF; cdr3_nt: TGTGCCAGCAGGACCCGACAGGGGACAAATCAGCCCCAGCATTTT
clone_size: NA; d_call: TRBD1; cdr3_length: 14; v_call: TRBV29-1; j_call: TRBJ2-1; cdr3_aa: CSAPDRVSYNEQFF; cdr3_nt: TGCAGCGCCCCGGACAGGGTCTCCTACAATGAGCAGTTCTTC
clone_size: NA; d_call: NA; cdr3_length: 13; v_call: TRBV5-5; j_call: TRBJ1-1; cdr3_aa: CASSFDRNTEAFF; cdr3_nt: TGTGCCAGCAGTTTCGACAGGAACACTGAAGCTTTCTTT
clone_size: NA; d_call: NA; cdr3_length: 11; v_call: TRBV5-5; j_call: TRBJ2-1; cdr3_aa: CASSLKAEQFF; cdr3_nt: TGTGCCAGCAGCTTAAAAGCTGAGCAGTTCTTC
clone_size: NA; d_call: NA; cdr3_length: 14; v_call: TRBV3-1/TRBV3-2; j_call: TRBJ2-2; cdr3_aa: CASSRDFNTGELFF; cdr3_nt: TGTGCCAGCAGTCGGGACTTTAACACCGGGGAGCTGTTTTTT
clone_size: NA; d_call: TRBD2; cdr3_length: 15; v_call: TRBV2; j_call: TRBJ2-1; cdr3_aa: CASRGLAGGPAEQFF; cdr3_nt: TGTGCCAGCAGGGGGCTAGCGGGAGGGCCCGCTGAGCAGTTCTTC
clone_size: NA; d_call: TRBD1; cdr3_length: 13; v_call: TRBV27; j_call: TRBJ2-7; cdr3_aa: CASSFYRGYEQYF; cdr3_nt: TGTGCCAGCAGTTTTTACAGGGGCTACGAGCAGTACTTC
clone_size: NA; d_call: NA; cdr3_length: 12; v_call: TRBV30; j_call: TRBJ2-2; cdr3_aa: CAWSLNTGELFF; cdr3_nt: TGTGCCTGGAGTCTTAACACCGGGGAGCTGTTTTTT
clone_size: NA; d_call: NA; cdr3_length: 14; v_call: TRBV5-1; j_call: TRBJ2-2; cdr3_aa: CASSRNRDTGELFF; cdr3_nt: TGCGCCAGCAGCAGAAACAGGGATACCGGGGAGCTGTTTTTT
clone_size: NA; d_call: TRBD1; cdr3_length: 12; v_call: TRBV11-3; j_call: TRBJ1-2; cdr3_aa: CASKGQGAGYTF; cdr3_nt: TGTGCCAGCAAGGGTCAGGGGGCAGGCTACACCTTC
clone_size: NA; d_call: NA; cdr3_length: 13; v_call: TRBV5-6; j_call: TRBJ2-7; cdr3_aa: CASSFPGFYEQYF; cdr3_nt: TGTGCCAGCAGCTTCCCGGGATTCTACGAGCAGTACTTC
clone_size: NA; d_call: NA; cdr3_length: 14; v_call: TRBV3-1/TRBV3-2; j_call: TRBJ2-7; cdr3_aa: CASSQGLLYYEQYF; cdr3_nt: TGTGCCAGCAGCCAAGGACTGCTTTACTACGAGCAGTACTTC
clone_size: NA; d_call: NA; cdr3_length: 14; v_call: TRBV6-6; j_call: TRBJ2-7; cdr3_aa: CASRPAGAVHEQYF; cdr3_nt: TGTGCCAGCAGACCCGCGGGGGCAGTCCACGAGCAGTACTTC
clone_size: NA; d_call: NA; cdr3_length: 13; v_call: TRBV5-1; j_call: TRBJ2-3; cdr3_aa: CASSLMGADTQYF; cdr3_nt: TGCGCCAGCAGCTTGATGGGAGCAGATACGCAGTATTTT
clone_size: few; d_call: TRBD1; cdr3_length: 14; v_call: TRBV7-3; j_call: TRBJ1-2; cdr3_aa: CASSSTGGAYGYTF; cdr3_nt: TGTGCCAGCAGCTCGACAGGGGGGGCCTATGGCTACACCTTC
clone_size: NA; d_call: TRBD1; cdr3_length: 19; v_call: TRBV5-1; j_call: TRBJ2-2; cdr3_aa: CASSLRQGTPSEYTGELFF; cdr3_nt: TGCGCCAGCAGCTTACGACAGGGTACCCCATCCGAGTACACCGGGGAGCTGTTTTTT
clone_size: once; d_call: NA; cdr3_length: 14; v_call: TRBV23-1; j_call: TRBJ1-1; cdr3_aa: CASSREGGPTEAFF; cdr3_nt: TGCGCCAGCAGTCGGGAGGGGGGCCCCACTGAAGCTTTCTTT
clone_size: NA; d_call: NA; cdr3_length: 13; v_call: TRBV6-5; j_call: TRBJ1-2; cdr3_aa: CASRTGVNYGYTF; cdr3_nt: TGTGCCAGCAGAACGGGTGTCAACTATGGCTACACCTTC
clone_size: NA; d_call: TRBD2; cdr3_length: 15; v_call: TRBV11-1; j_call: TRBJ2-3; cdr3_aa: CASSPREGHTDTQYF; cdr3_nt: TGTGCCAGCAGCCCAAGGGAGGGCCATACAGATACGCAGTATTTT
clone_size: NA; d_call: TRBD1; cdr3_length: 14; v_call: TRBV7-2; j_call: TRBJ2-1; cdr3_aa: CASSFSRQGYEQFF; cdr3_nt: TGTGCCAGCAGCTTTTCCCGACAGGGCTATGAGCAGTTCTTC
clone_size: NA; d_call: NA; cdr3_length: 13; v_call: TRBV12-3/TRBV12-4; j_call: TRBJ2-2; cdr3_aa: CASNPTVTGELFF; cdr3_nt: TGTGCCAGCAATCCGACAGTCACCGGGGAGCTGTTTTTT
clone_size: NA; d_call: TRBD1; cdr3_length: 15; v_call: TRBV18; j_call: TRBJ2-2; cdr3_aa: CASSPRQGNTGELFF; cdr3_nt: TGTGCCAGCTCACCACGACAGGGGAACACCGGGGAGCTGTTTTTT
clone_size: once; d_call: NA; cdr3_length: 15; v_call: TRBV7-2; j_call: TRBJ1-1; cdr3_aa: CASSWRPAGNTEAFF; cdr3_nt: TGTGCCAGCAGCTGGAGGCCGGCAGGGAACACTGAAGCTTTCTTT
clone_size: NA; d_call: NA; cdr3_length: 14; v_call: TRBV29-1; j_call: TRBJ1-1; cdr3_aa: CSVGYGGVNAEAFF; cdr3_nt: TGCAGCGTCGGATATGGGGGGGTGAACGCTGAAGCTTTCTTT
clone_size: NA; d_call: TRBD1; cdr3_length: 13; v_call: TRBV5-1; j_call: TRBJ1-2; cdr3_aa: CASSLDRGRVGTF; cdr3_nt: TGCGCCAGCAGCTTGGACAGGGGGCGAGTCGGCACCTTC
clone_size: NA; d_call: TRBD1; cdr3_length: 15; v_call: TRBV7-9; j_call: TRBJ1-2; cdr3_aa: CASSFDADRAFGYTF; cdr3_nt: TGTGCCAGCAGCTTCGATGCAGACAGGGCCTTTGGCTACACCTTC
clone_size: once; d_call: NA; cdr3_length: 15; v_call: TRBV2; j_call: TRBJ1-1; cdr3_aa: CASRPPTGERTEAFF; cdr3_nt: TGTGCCAGCAGACCACCGACAGGCGAGCGGACTGAAGCTTTCTTT
clone_size: NA; d_call: NA; cdr3_length: 15; v_call: TRBV7-2; j_call: TRBJ1-2; cdr3_aa: CASSLGGTGSDGYTF; cdr3_nt: TGTGCCAGCAGCTTAGGCGGAACAGGGTCGGACGGCTACACCTTC
clone_size: NA; d_call: TRBD1; cdr3_length: 15; v_call: TRBV10-1; j_call: TRBJ1-3; cdr3_aa: CASSHDRDSGNTIYF; cdr3_nt: TGCGCCAGCAGTCATGACAGGGACTCTGGAAACACCATATATTTT
clone_size: NA; d_call: NA; cdr3_length: 15; v_call: TRBV5-4; j_call: TRBJ2-3; cdr3_aa: CASSLILAQTDTQYF; cdr3_nt: TGTGCCAGCAGCTTGATTTTAGCACAAACAGATACGCAGTATTTT
clone_size: NA; d_call: TRBD2; cdr3_length: 16; v_call: TRBV4-3; j_call: TRBJ2-7; cdr3_aa: CASSQEASGAAYEQYF; cdr3_nt: TGCGCCAGCAGCCAAGAAGCTAGCGGGGCTGCCTACGAGCAGTACTTC
clone_size: NA; d_call: NA; cdr3_length: 16; v_call: TRBV27; j_call: TRBJ2-7; cdr3_aa: CASSLLGGGLSYEQYF; cdr3_nt: TGTGCCAGCAGTTTATTGGGGGGGGGCCTTTCCTACGAGCAGTACTTC
clone_size: once; d_call: NA; cdr3_length: 14; v_call: TRBV6-5; j_call: TRBJ2-6; cdr3_aa: CASREISGANVLTF; cdr3_nt: TGTGCCAGCAGAGAGATCTCTGGGGCCAACGTCCTGACTTTC
clone_size: NA; d_call: NA; cdr3_length: 11; v_call: TRBV10-3; j_call: TRBJ2-3; cdr3_aa: CAIGAAVTQYF; cdr3_nt: TGTGCCATCGGTGCGGCGGTTACGCAGTATTTT
clone_size: NA; d_call: TRBD2; cdr3_length: 16; v_call: TRBV30; j_call: TRBJ2-1; cdr3_aa: CAWSYGLSGSLNEQFF; cdr3_nt: TGTGCCTGGAGTTATGGGTTAAGCGGGAGTCTTAATGAGCAGTTCTTC
clone_size: NA; d_call: TRBD2; cdr3_length: 16; v_call: TRBV4-2; j_call: TRBJ2-1; cdr3_aa: CASRESSGRAFNEQFF; cdr3_nt: TGTGCCAGCAGAGAAAGCAGCGGGAGGGCCTTCAATGAGCAGTTCTTC
clone_size: NA; d_call: TRBD1; cdr3_length: 15; v_call: TRBV5-1; j_call: TRBJ2-7; cdr3_aa: CASSPTGQASYEQYF; cdr3_nt: TGCGCCAGCAGCCCGACTGGACAGGCCAGCTACGAGCAGTACTTC
clone_size: NA; d_call: NA; cdr3_length: 14; v_call: TRBV7-2; j_call: TRBJ2-3; cdr3_aa: CASSSGGASDTQYF; cdr3_nt: TGTGCCAGCAGCTCGGGGGGCGCATCAGATACGCAGTATTTT
clone_size: NA; d_call: NA; cdr3_length: 17; v_call: TRBV5-1; j_call: TRBJ2-1; cdr3_aa: CASSFGTGRSSYNEQFF; cdr3_nt: TGCGCCAGCAGCTTCGGGACTGGAAGAAGCTCCTACAATGAGCAGTTCTTC
clone_size: NA; d_call: TRBD1; cdr3_length: 14; v_call: TRBV28; j_call: TRBJ1-1; cdr3_aa: CASFRDRVTYEAFF; cdr3_nt: TGTGCCAGCTTCCGGGACAGAGTCACTTATGAAGCTTTCTTT
clone_size: NA; d_call: TRBD1; cdr3_length: 13; v_call: TRBV7-2; j_call: TRBJ1-1; cdr3_aa: CASSLGDRGEAFF; cdr3_nt: TGTGCCAGCAGCTTAGGGGACAGGGGTGAAGCTTTCTTT
clone_size: once; d_call: NA; cdr3_length: 13; v_call: TRBV27; j_call: TRBJ1-1; cdr3_aa: CASSGGGTYEAFF; cdr3_nt: TGTGCCAGCAGCGGGGGGGGGACCTATGAAGCTTTCTTT
clone_size: NA; d_call: TRBD1; cdr3_length: 15; v_call: TRBV19; j_call: TRBJ1-5; cdr3_aa: CASSYRDRGGQPQHF; cdr3_nt: TGTGCCAGTAGTTACCGGGACAGGGGGGGTCAGCCCCAGCATTTT
clone_size: once; d_call: TRBD2; cdr3_length: 16; v_call: TRBV5-4; j_call: TRBJ2-7; cdr3_aa: CASSLSPLAGAYEQYF; cdr3_nt: TGTGCCAGCAGCTTGAGCCCACTAGCGGGAGCCTACGAGCAGTACTTC
clone_size: few; d_call: NA; cdr3_length: 17; v_call: TRBV18; j_call: TRBJ2-6; cdr3_aa: CASSPISGSAGANVLTF; cdr3_nt: TGTGCCAGCTCACCGATTTCCGGGAGCGCTGGGGCCAACGTCCTGACTTTC
clone_size: NA; d_call: NA; cdr3_length: 15; v_call: TRBV18; j_call: TRBJ1-5; cdr3_aa: CASSGDIESSQPQHF; cdr3_nt: TGTGCCAGCTCGGGGGACATCGAATCTAGTCAGCCCCAGCATTTT